What follows describes a single T cell receptor beta chain. This sample is part of a study of blood T cell repertoires in COVID-19. This CDR3 has 15 amino acids. V shed 3 bases and J shed 0 bases, with 8 bases lying between them. Germline V gene lookup returns CDR1 LNHDA and CDR2 SQIVND (reference sequence). Study processing details: Amplification from reference gene primers served as the basis for estimated nucleated cell counts. Method: immunoSEQ multiplex PCR; TCRdb's copy keeps in-frame clones and lacks some. The D gene and trimming were derived from the DNA, and the V and J assignments and clone size from that table. The sample shows over 30,000 clones, more than 75% of them seen only once.

This TCR derives from a man between 65 and 85 years old with acute or convalescent COVID-19. Sequenced input: peripheral blood. The chain couples TRBV19 to TRBJ2-2, with D tentatively TRBD1 (5 bases). Here the CDR3 DNA reads TGTGCCAGTAGTATCATGACAGCGAACACCGGGGAGCTGTTTTTT. As protein: CASSIMTANTGELFF.